Presented here are 19 T cell receptor beta chains from one specimen sequenced in a study of blood T cell repertoires in COVID-19. Sequencing was performed with immunoSEQ multiplex PCR; in TCRdb, only in-frame clones are kept and a portion is missing. Of about 250,000 clones in the sample, 86% were seen once. Specimen: PBMCs or T cells enriched from blood (not recorded which). These receptor sequences come from a man between 18 and 29 years old who had recovered from COVID-19.

This clone has a single count. The rearrangement links TRBV7-2 to TRBJ2-3; 7 nucleotides line up with TRBD1. The germline V gene encodes CDR1 SGHTA and CDR2 FQGNSA. CDR3 length equals 14 residues. The V and J ends lost 1 base and 6 bases, in that order; junction bases with no gene match: 4. The CDR3 here is CASSLVGGSDTQYF. CDR3 coding DNA: TGTGCCAGCAGCTTAGTAGGGGGCTCTGATACGCAGTATTTT.

This chain uses TRBV18 with TRBJ2-3; TRBD1 agrees at 7 bases. Germline V gene lookup returns CDR1 KGHSH and CDR2 LQKENI. V shed 5 bases and J 4 bases; nucleotides not matched to a gene: 3. The CDR3 consists of 13 residues. In DNA, the CDR3 is TGTGCCAGCTCAACAGGGGTAGCAGATACGCAGTATTTT. This sequence encodes CASSTGVADTQYF.

V is TRBV5-5 and J is TRBJ2-5, with 7 bases that match TRBD1. The CDR3 extends over 13 amino acids. V lost 4 bases and J lost 13; bases outside the gene matches: 13. The V gene's germline CDR1 is SGHKS and CDR2 YYEKEE (reference sequence). The CDR3 nucleotides read TGTGCCAGCAGCCTGTGGCCCCAACAGGGGAGGTACTTC. It translates to CASSLWPQQGRYF.

The chain is built from TRBV11-2 and TRBJ2-2, with TRBD2 matching 10 bases. Per germline, CDR1 SGHAT and CDR2 FQNNGV. This CDR3 has 16 residues. V gave up 1 base and J gave up 4 bases; unmatched junction bases: 3. For the CDR3, the DNA is TGTGCCAGCAGCTTAGGACTAGCGGGCTTCACCGGGGAGCTGTTTTTT. Its translation is CASSLGLAGFTGELFF.

The chain carries TRBV30 and TRBJ2-1; D might be TRBD1 (7 bases). Trimming shortened V by 8 bases and J by 5 bases, and 13 bases separated the two germline ends. Germline V CDR1 and CDR2: GTSNPN, SVGIG (reference sequence). CDR3 length: 12 amino acids. The CDR3, as DNA: TGTGCCCGCGGGACAGACGACAATGAGCAGTTCTTC. Its protein product is CARGTDDNEQFF.

In its sample, this clone was seen once. This rearrangement joins TRBV3-1 (or the pseudogene TRBV3-2) to TRBJ1-2, with 9 nucleotides matching TRBD1. The CDR3 spans 15 residues. Germline CDR1 reads LGHDT; CDR2 reads YNNKEL (reference sequence). V gave up 4 bases and J gave up 2 bases; unmatched junction bases: 5. The CDR3 region is CASSPRQGENYGYTF. CDR3 nucleotide sequence: TGTGCCAGCAGCCCCCGACAGGGGGAGAACTATGGCTACACCTTC.

The chain recombines TRBV25-1 with TRBJ1-6; TRBD1 aligns across 8 bases. This CDR3 comprises 14 residues. V gave up 9 bases and J gave up 10 bases; unmatched junction bases: 11. Germline CDR1 MGHDK, CDR2 SYGVNS. CDR3 sequence: CASRGQGLVSPLHF. The CDR3 bases are TGTGCCAGTAGAGGACAGGGCCTGGTCTCACCCCTCCACTTT.

This chain uses TRBV7-8 with TRBJ2-2, with 7 nucleotides matching TRBD2. CDR1 is SGHVS and CDR2 is FQNEAQ in the germline V gene. The trim removed 5 bases at V and 3 bases at J, leaving 12 bases unmatched. The CDR3 runs 17 residues. In DNA, the CDR3 is TGTGCCAGCAGCCCTTGGGGGGGGACGATCGACACCGGGGAGCTGTTTTTT. This translates into CASSPWGGTIDTGELFF.

V and J are TRBV15 and TRBJ2-1, with TRBD2 matching over 8 bases. J was trimmed by 2 bases and V by 4 bases; bases with no gene match: 4. The CDR3 runs 15 residues. Germline loops: CDR1 LNHNV, CDR2 YYDKDF (reference sequence). This CDR3 is CATSKQREPYNEQFF. In DNA form, the CDR3 reads TGTGCCACCAGCAAGCAGCGGGAGCCCTACAATGAGCAGTTCTTC.

J is TRBJ2-1 and V is TRBV11-2, with D possibly matching TRBD2 (6 bases). In germline, CDR1 is SGHAT, CDR2 FQNNGV. Deletions cut 5 bases from V and 2 bases from J, with 13 bases between. There are 15 residues in the CDR3. CDR3 in DNA: TGTGCCAGCAGCCTCCGGGACTGGACCTACAATGAGCAGTTCTTC. It translates to CASSLRDWTYNEQFF.

The J gene is TRBJ2-1, the V gene TRBV10-2, with TRBD2 identical over 7 bases. Trimming at V came to 6 bases and at J to 5 bases, leaving 22 bases not matched to a gene. The CDR3 consists of 19 residues. Germline assignment: CDR1 WSHSY and CDR2 SAAADI. The DNA for the CDR3 is TGCGCCAGCAGCGGTAATGTTTCAGTGTTGGGGGGGAAGAACAATGAGCAGTTCTTC. Encoded protein: CASSGNVSVLGGKNNEQFF.

The DNA of the CDR3 is TGTGCCAGCAGCCAAGATGAAGGGGCATTCTATGGCTACACCTTC. This encodes CASSQDEGAFYGYTF. The chain is built from TRBV4-2 and TRBJ1-2, with a possible D match to TRBD1 (5 bases). This CDR3 has 15 residues. The germline V gene encodes CDR1 LGHNA and CDR2 YNFKEQ. V lost 0 bases and J lost 4, with 12 bases in between.

This chain links TRBV11-2 with TRBJ1-3, with 8 positions matching TRBD1. The length of the CDR3 is 17 residues. V was pared by 1 base and J by 9 bases, with 14 bases of the junction left unmatched. Germline CDR1 reads SGHAT; CDR2 reads FQNNGV. CDR3 residues: CASSLGGPGQVRGTIYF. The CDR3 DNA reads TGTGCCAGCAGCTTAGGGGGGCCGGGACAGGTTCGGGGCACCATATATTTT.

This chain's CDR3 is CASSRRQGTGETQYF. For the CDR3, the DNA is TGCGCCAGCAGCAGAAGACAGGGAACGGGAGAGACCCAGTACTTC. The rearrangement links TRBV5-1 to TRBJ2-5, with 7 bases fitting TRBD1. Trimming cost V 4 bases and J 4 bases; bases outside gene matches: 10. This CDR3 comprises 15 residues. Germline V lookup: CDR1 SGHRS, CDR2 YFSETQ. Variable domain in full (rest from reference TRBV5-1 and TRBJ2-5): KAGVTQTPRYLIKTRGQQVTLSCSPISGHRSVSWYQQTPGQGLQFLFEYFSETQRNKGNFPGRFSGRQFSNSRSEMNVSTLELGDSALYLCASSRRQGTGETQYFGPGTRLLVL.

The chain recombines TRBV11-3 with TRBJ2-2, with D possibly matching TRBD1 (5 bases). The CDR3 length is 14 residues. V was trimmed by 7 bases and J by 6 bases, leaving 15 bases between them. Germline values: CDR1 SGHNT, CDR2 YENEEA. This chain's CDR3 is CASKAGLAAGELFF. The CDR3 DNA is TGTGCCAGCAAGGCAGGGCTGGCCGCCGGGGAGCTGTTTTTT.

This clone was seen only a few times. J is TRBJ2-3 and V is TRBV21-1; TRBD2 reflects the table's D call only, with no check against the DNA. TRBV21-1 is marked as a pseudogene. The CDR3 has 14 amino acids. Here the CDR3 reads CASSKDGKPDTQYF. DNA of the CDR3: TGTGCCAGCAGCAAAGACGGGAAGCCAGATACGCAGTATTTT.

The rearrangement links TRBV12-5 to TRBJ1-5, with D perhaps matching TRBD1 (5 bases). V was cut by 1 base and J by 9 bases, with 10 bases left in between. CDR3 size: 13 residues. The germline V gene encodes CDR1 LGHNT and CDR2 FRNRAP. The CDR3 DNA sequence: TGTGCTAGTGGTTTGGGGGCCACAGGGCCCCAGCATTTT. Translated, it gives CASGLGATGPQHF. The variable domain in full, completed from reference TRBV12-5 and TRBJ1-5, reads DARVTQTPRHKVTEMGQEVTMRCQPILGHNTVFWYRQTMMQGLELLAYFRNRAPLDDSGMPKDRFSAEMPDATLATLKIQPSEPRDSAVYFCASGLGATGPQHFGDGTRLSIL.

This chain connects TRBV12-5 to TRBJ2-2, with 7 bases that match TRBD2. Germline V lookup: CDR1 LGHNT, CDR2 FRNRAP. CDR3 size: 16 residues. The ends lost 6 bases at V and 7 bases at J; junction bases unmatched: 14. The CDR3 region has the DNA TGTGCTAGTGGCGTCCGGGGGGAACCGAGTGGCGGGGAGCTGTTTTTT. This translates into CASGVRGEPSGGELFF. Looking up the rest from reference TRBV12-5 and TRBJ2-2 gives the full variable domain: DARVTQTPRHKVTEMGQEVTMRCQPILGHNTVFWYRQTMMQGLELLAYFRNRAPLDDSGMPKDRFSAEMPDATLATLKIQPSEPRDSAVYFCASGVRGEPSGGELFFGEGSRLTVL.

This chain links TRBV5-1 with TRBJ2-1; tentatively, D is TRBD1 (6 bases). This CDR3 is built from 17 residues. Deletions cut 4 bases from V and 5 bases from J, with 22 bases between. CDR1 is SGHRS, CDR2 YFSETQ, per germline. This CDR3 is CASSTSTGYPKNNEQFF. CDR3 nucleotide sequence: TGCGCCAGCAGCACCTCGACAGGTTACCCTAAGAACAATGAGCAGTTCTTC.